The 25 T cell receptor beta chains given below trace back to one sample, sequenced in a study of blood T cell repertoires in COVID-19. TCRdb's table, derived via immunoSEQ multiplex PCR, lists solely in-frame clones and lacks some. The sample includes some 43,000 clones, roughly 80% of them seen just once. Specimen: peripheral blood. These receptors were obtained from a man aged 50-59 years with active COVID-19.

The chain employs TRBV6-5 and TRBJ1-1, with D possibly matching TRBD1 (5 bases). CDR1 is MNHEY, CDR2 SVGAGI, per germline. This CDR3 contains 13 residues. Trimming took 2 bases from V and 6 from J, leaving 10 bases between them. CDR3 residues: CASSYQGVPEAFF. In DNA form, the CDR3 reads TGTGCCAGCAGTTACCAGGGCGTCCCTGAAGCTTTCTTT.

With respect to this clone: Other DNA sequences from this sample encode an identical CDR3 as well. The chain recombines TRBV9 with TRBJ1-6; D is possibly TRBD1 (5 bases). Trimming shortened V by 3 bases and J by 11 bases, and 15 bases separated the two germline ends. Germline CDR1 SGDLS, CDR2 YYNGEE. The CDR3 is 14 residues long. CDR3 in DNA: TGTGCCAGCAGCGGTGGGGGGACGGGGGCACCCCTCCACTTT. Its translation: CASSGGGTGAPLHF.

V is TRBV2 and J is TRBJ1-2; D is unresolved. The CDR3 has 13 amino acids. V was trimmed by 3 bases and J by 2 bases, leaving 7 bases between them. The V gene's germline CDR1 is SNHLY and CDR2 FYNNEI. The CDR3 DNA reads TGTGCCAGCAGTGATACAGAAAACTATGGCTACACCTTC. This codes for CASSDTENYGYTF. The full variable domain, in which reference TRBV2 and TRBJ1-2 provide the parts outside the CDR3, is EPEVTQTPSHQVTQMGQEVILRCVPISNHLYFYWYRQILGQKVEFLVSFYNNEISEKSEIFDDQFSVERPDGSNFTLKIRSTKLEDSAMYFCASSDTENYGYTFGSGTRLTVV.

This chain uses TRBV27 with TRBJ1-6; 8 bases agree with TRBD1. Germline trimming cut 2 bases from V and 8 bases from J; bases unmatched to any gene: 8. The CDR3 sequence is 16 residues long. In germline, CDR1 is MNHEY, CDR2 SMNVEV (reference sequence). This CDR3 is CASSLKPTGDHSPLHF. DNA for the CDR3: TGTGCCAGCAGTTTAAAACCGACAGGGGACCATTCACCCCTCCACTTT.

By proportion, this clone is large. V gene TRBV27 combines with J gene TRBJ2-2; D is possibly TRBD2 (5 bases). The V and J ends lost 1 base and 1 base respectively, with 7 bases between them. The length of the CDR3 is 15 residues. Germline values: CDR1 MNHEY, CDR2 SMNVEV (reference sequence). Here the CDR3 reads CASSLWAGNTGELFF. Here the CDR3 DNA reads TGTGCCAGCAGTTTATGGGCGGGGAACACCGGGGAGCTGTTTTTT.

This chain joins TRBV6-5 and TRBJ2-1; tentative D call: TRBD2 (6 bases). There are 15 residues in the CDR3. With 0 bases removed from V and 9 bases from J, the gap between germline ends came to 15 bases. Germline values: CDR1 MNHEY, CDR2 SVGAGI. CDR3 residues: CASSYSIRRGSEQFF. The CDR3 DNA reads as TGTGCCAGCAGTTACTCGATACGGCGGGGAAGTGAGCAGTTCTTC.

DNA for the CDR3: TGCGCCAGCAGTGAGGGAATAGCGCGCGGGGAGCTGTTTTTT. This encodes CASSEGIARGELFF. The chain links TRBV10-1 to TRBJ2-2; a possible D gene is TRBD2 (5 bases). The germline V gene encodes CDR1 WNHNN and CDR2 SYGVQD (reference sequence). This CDR3 is built from 14 residues. Trimming stripped 2 bases from V and 7 bases from J, with 11 bases between.

The chain combines TRBV2 with TRBJ2-3; 7 bases are shared with TRBD2. The germline V gene encodes CDR1 SNHLY and CDR2 FYNNEI. This CDR3 is 15 amino acids long. V shed 5 bases, J shed 3 bases, and the junction held 8 bases outside the gene matches. The CDR3 here is CASSRRGIGTDTQYF. The CDR3 DNA sequence: TGTGCCAGCAGTCGGCGGGGGATTGGGACAGATACGCAGTATTTT.

V and J are TRBV29-1 and TRBJ1-1, with D possibly matching TRBD1 (5 bases). The CDR3 is 15 amino acids. CDR1 is SQVTM, CDR2 ANQGSEA, per germline. The ends were cut back, 6 bases at V and 7 bases at J, with 24 bases in the middle. The chain's CDR3 is CSVQAKLRFDSEAFF. CDR3 sequence (DNA): TGCAGCGTCCAAGCGAAGTTGCGATTTGACAGTGAAGCTTTCTTT. Full variable domain (outside the CDR3, taken from reference TRBV29-1 and TRBJ1-1): SAVISQKPSRDICQRGTSLTIQCQVDSQVTMMFWYRQQPGQSLTLIATANQGSEATYESGFVIDKFPISRPNLTFSTLTVSNMSPEDSSIYLCSVQAKLRFDSEAFFGQGTRLTVV.

A few counts support this clone. The rearrangement uses TRBV28 and TRBJ2-3; TRBD2 matches 11 bases. The CDR3 spans 13 residues. Per the germline V gene, CDR1 is MDHEN and CDR2 is SYDVKM. The V gene end was trimmed by 9 bases and the J gene end by 2 bases; junction bases not matched to a gene: 1. In nucleotides, the CDR3 is TGTGCCAGTAGCGGGGGGGCCACAGATACGCAGTATTTT. It is translated as CASSGGATDTQYF.

V is TRBV27 and J is TRBJ1-4, with 7 bases lining up with TRBD1. This CDR3 contains 15 residues. Germline trimming cut 6 bases from V and 5 bases from J; bases unmatched to any gene: 9. From germline, CDR1 is MNHEY and CDR2 SMNVEV (reference sequence). This chain's CDR3 is CASRPGGLGNEKLFF. The CDR3 nucleotides are TGTGCCAGCAGGCCAGGGGGGTTGGGGAATGAAAAACTGTTTTTT.

The J gene is TRBJ1-2, the V gene TRBV24-1; maybe TRBD1 (6 bases). The V gene lost 7 bases and the J gene lost 3 bases, with 11 bases spanning the gap. CDR1 and CDR2 (germline): KGHDR, SFDVKD. There are 13 residues in the CDR3. CDR3: CATRRGADYGYTF. Here the CDR3 DNA reads TGTGCCACCAGGCGGGGGGCGGACTATGGCTACACCTTC.

The chain combines TRBV11-2 with TRBJ1-4, with TRBD1 matching over 7 bases. After removal of 1 base from V and 4 bases from J, the junction contained 3 bases not matched to a gene. The CDR3 has 15 amino acids. Germline CDR1 reads SGHAT; CDR2 reads FQNNGV. This CDR3 is CASSLGDRDNEKLFF. The CDR3 coding sequence is TGTGCCAGCAGCTTAGGGGACAGAGATAATGAAAAACTGTTTTTT.

The chain couples TRBV7-6 to TRBJ2-3; tentatively, D is TRBD1 (5 bases). Trimming took off 5 bases at V and 3 bases at J, with 18 bases between the two ends. The CDR3 spans 16 residues. The germline gives CDR1 SGHVS, CDR2 FNYEAQ. CDR3 nucleotide sequence: TGTGCCAGCAGCCCAGGACACCACCTACGGACAGATACGCAGTATTTT. Translated, it gives CASSPGHHLRTDTQYF.

V gene TRBV6-5 combines with J gene TRBJ1-2; TRBD1 matches at 12 bases. Per germline, CDR1 MNHEY and CDR2 SVGAGI. Trimming removed 6 bases from V and 4 bases from J; junction bases left unmatched: 6. The CDR3 has 15 amino acids. The CDR3 sequence is CASRRDRGQTYGYTF. The CDR3 DNA follows: TGTGCCAGCAGGAGGGACAGGGGGCAAACCTATGGCTACACCTTC.

The V call is TRBV7-9, the J call TRBJ1-1, with 7 bases aligning to TRBD1. This CDR3 contains 16 residues. Germline V CDR1 and CDR2: SEHNR, FQNEAQ (reference sequence). V lost 5 bases and J lost 1; bases outside the gene matches: 10. Written as DNA, the CDR3 is TGTGCCAGCAGCGTAGGGACCGGGACAGCGAACACTGAAGCTTTCTTT. This encodes CASSVGTGTANTEAFF. Full variable domain (outside the CDR3, taken from reference TRBV7-9 and TRBJ1-1): DTGVSQNPRHKITKRGQNVTFRCDPISEHNRLYWYRQTLGQGPEFLTYFQNEAQLEKSRLLSDRFSAERPKGSFSTLEIQRTEQGDSAMYLCASSVGTGTANTEAFFGQGTRLTVV.

V is TRBV11-3 and J is TRBJ2-2; tentatively, D is TRBD1 (5 bases). There are 14 residues in the CDR3. Trimming shortened V by 6 bases and J by 3 bases, and 11 bases separated the two germline ends. CDR1 and CDR2 from the germline V gene are SGHNT and YENEEA. The CDR3 nucleotides read TGTGCCAGCAGGTCCGACAGCTACACCGGGGAGCTGTTTTTT. Amino acid sequence: CASRSDSYTGELFF.

The CDR3 nucleotides are TGTGCCAGTAGTACAGGAAGGACTGAAGCTTTCTTT. It encodes CASSTGRTEAFF. The genes are TRBV19 and TRBJ1-1; D call uncertain. CDR1 is LNHDA and CDR2 is SQIVND in the germline V gene (reference sequence). The CDR3 extends over 12 amino acids. V lost 4 bases and J lost 5, with 8 bases in between.

The chain is built from TRBV7-9 and TRBJ1-2, with no clear D. The ends were cut back, 2 bases at V and 8 bases at J, with 12 bases in the middle. Germline V gives CDR1 SEHNR, CDR2 FQNEAQ (reference sequence). This CDR3 is 13 amino acids long. The CDR3 reads CASSLLEYGGYTF. CDR3 nucleotides: TGTGCCAGCAGCTTACTGGAGTACGGGGGCTACACCTTC.

The rearrangement joins TRBV24-1 to TRBJ1-2, with D tentatively TRBD1 (6 bases). Germline CDR1 and CDR2: KGHDR and SFDVKD. The CDR3 runs 17 residues. With 4 bases removed from V and 8 bases from J, the gap between germline ends came to 25 bases. Written as DNA, the CDR3 is TGTGCCACCAGTGACTCGACAGGTTCCGGGGCCACTATGGGCTACACCTTC. Its protein product is CATSDSTGSGATMGYTF.

The chain has TRBV19 and TRBJ2-1, with TRBD2 identical over 7 bases. Germline CDR1 reads LNHDA; CDR2 reads SQIVND (reference sequence). The CDR3 consists of 14 residues. V lost 3 bases and J lost 10; bases outside the gene matches: 9. Here the CDR3 DNA reads TGTGCCAGTAGTATCGACGGGGGGACTCCGGAGCAGTTCTTC. This gives the protein CASSIDGGTPEQFF.

This clone appeared once. V and J are TRBV5-1 and TRBJ1-3; TRBD1 matches 7 bases. Germline V gene data show CDR1 as SGHRS and CDR2 as YFSETQ. The CDR3 runs 14 residues. V lost 6 bases, J lost 3 bases, and 6 bases stayed unmatched. The CDR3 nucleotides are TGCGCCAGCAAAACAGGGGATAGTGGAAACACCATATATTTT. This translates into CASKTGDSGNTIYF.

The rearrangement joins TRBV18 to TRBJ1-1; tentatively, D is TRBD1 (6 bases). V lost 0 bases to trimming and J lost 1 base, with 6 bases between them. Germline loops: CDR1 KGHSH, CDR2 LQKENI. This CDR3 spans 14 amino acids. Written as DNA, the CDR3 is TGTGCCAGCTCACCACCAGGGGGGAACACTGAAGCTTTCTTT. It specifies CASSPPGGNTEAFF. The full variable domain, with the rest looked up from reference TRBV18 and TRBJ1-1, is NAGVMQNPRHLVRRRGQEARLRCSPMKGHSHVYWYRQLPEEGLKFMVYLQKENIIDESGMPKERFSAEFPKEGPSILRIQQVVRGDSAAYFCASSPPGGNTEAFFGQGTRLTVV.

V is TRBV5-4 and J is TRBJ2-2, with 13 nucleotides matching TRBD2. With V trimmed by 0 bases and J by 2 bases, 4 bases remained unmatched. Per germline, CDR1 SGHNT and CDR2 YYREEE (reference sequence). The length of the CDR3 is 18 residues. This CDR3 reads CASSLVGLAGPNTGELFF. CDR3 nucleotides: TGTGCCAGCAGCTTGGTGGGACTAGCGGGGCCCAACACCGGGGAGCTGTTTTTT.

V is TRBV6-1 and J is TRBJ1-5; D unresolved. Germline CDR1 is MNHNS and CDR2 is SASEGT. The V end lost 0 bases, the J end lost 0 bases, and 6 bases lay between the germline ends. The CDR3 extends over 15 amino acids. The CDR3 loop is CASSEARYSNQPQHF. The CDR3 DNA is TGTGCCAGCAGTGAAGCGAGGTATAGCAATCAGCCCCAGCATTTT.